These 7 T cell receptor beta chains originate from one sample sequenced in a study of blood T cell repertoires in COVID-19. Generated by immunoSEQ multiplex PCR, the TCRdb table keeps only in-frame clones and is missing some. The sample lists a few hundred thousand clones; 70% to 90% were seen once. Sequencing was done on a sample of PBMCs or T cells enriched from blood (not recorded which). The receptors come from a woman aged 40 to 50 who had recovered from COVID-19.

The J gene is TRBJ2-5, the V gene TRBV20-1, with a weak D call TRBD1 (6 bases). CDR3 size: 13 residues. The ends were cut back, 3 bases at V and 0 bases at J, with 8 bases in the middle. Per germline, CDR1 DFQATT and CDR2 SNEGSKA (reference sequence). CDR3 coding DNA: TGCAGTGCTAGTGACAGGAACCAAGAGACCCAGTACTTC. Translation gives CSASDRNQETQYF.

This rearrangement joins TRBV27 to TRBJ1-5, with D possibly TRBD1 on 6 matching bases. Germline CDR1 reads MNHEY; CDR2 reads SMNVEV (reference sequence). The CDR3 runs to 14 residues. V was cut by 4 bases and J by 6 bases, with 13 bases left in between. CDR3 sequence (DNA): TGTGCCAGCAGTTCGCAGGGGTTGGGTCAGCCCCAGCATTTT. Amino acids: CASSSQGLGQPQHF.

The J gene is TRBJ1-2, the V gene TRBV4-1; D perhaps matches TRBD1 (6 bases). There are 16 residues in the CDR3. Germline V gene lookup returns CDR1 MGHRA and CDR2 YSYEKL. Trimming shortened V by 1 base and J by 6 bases, and 18 bases separated the two germline ends. CDR3: CASSQGRQEIVHGYTF. The CDR3, as DNA: TGCGCCAGCAGCCAAGGGAGACAGGAGATTGTGCATGGCTACACCTTC.

The rearrangement uses TRBV30 and TRBJ2-5; TRBD1 matches 10 bases. Germline CDR1 GTSNPN, CDR2 SVGIG (reference sequence). The V gene end was trimmed by 4 bases and the J gene end by 3 bases; junction bases not matched to a gene: 8. CDR3 size: 15 residues. The CDR3 DNA follows: TGTGCCTGGACCCCCGGGACAGGGGATGAAGAGACCCAGTACTTC. This codes for CAWTPGTGDEETQYF. The full variable domain, its missing parts supplied by reference TRBV30 and TRBJ2-5, is SQTIHQWPATLVQPVGSPLSLECTVEGTSNPNLYWYRQAAGRGLQLLFYSVGIGQISSEVPQNLSASRPQDRQFILSSKKLLLSDSGFYLCAWTPGTGDEETQYFGPGTRLLVL.

The J gene is TRBJ2-1, the V gene TRBV24-1, with 8 bases matching TRBD1. Trimming at V came to 4 bases and at J to 3 bases, leaving 10 bases not matched to a gene. The V gene's germline CDR1 is KGHDR and CDR2 SFDVKD. The CDR3 contains 17 residues. The CDR3 DNA reads TGTGCCACCAGTGACAGCCTCCAGACAGGGGTCTACAATGAGCAGTTCTTC. As protein: CATSDSLQTGVYNEQFF.

This clone was found once. The chain couples TRBV29-1 to TRBJ1-4, with 8 bases that match TRBD1. Trimming removed 5 bases from V and 5 bases from J; junction bases left unmatched: 10. This CDR3 has 15 amino acids. Germline CDR1 and CDR2: SQVTM and ANQGSEA. The CDR3 region has the DNA TGCAGCGTTTCTCTTACAGGGGGGACAAATGAAAAACTGTTTTTT. This codes for CSVSLTGGTNEKLFF.

This rearrangement joins TRBV9 to TRBJ2-7, with 9 bases matching TRBD2. The germline CDR1 and CDR2 sequences are SGDLS and YYNGEE. The CDR3 length is 16 residues. J gave up 2 bases and V 0 bases, and 6 bases lay outside the gene matches. This CDR3 reads CASSVGGVAGAYEQYF. As DNA, the CDR3 is TGTGCCAGCAGCGTAGGAGGGGTAGCGGGAGCCTACGAGCAGTACTTC.